Each of the 16 T cell receptor beta chains below was sequenced from the same sample in a study of cytotoxic CD8 clonotypes in ibrutinib-treated CLL. The protocol was immunoSEQ multiplex PCR, while the TCRdb copy is restricted to in-frame clones and leaves out a portion. This sample has roughly 190,000 clones; 72% occur once, and the top ten carry around an eighth. The source was PBMCs, collected after 24 months of ibrutinib treatment. The receptors shown here come from a human donor with chronic lymphocytic leukemia.

V gene TRBV6-5 combines with J gene TRBJ2-2, with unresolved D. V dropped 4 bases and J dropped 6 bases, with 12 bases sitting between them. The CDR3 is 14 residues long. CDR1 MNHEY and CDR2 SVGAGI come from the germline V gene. The CDR3 sequence: CASSLDFKAGELFF. The CDR3 DNA reads TGTGCCAGCAGTTTAGATTTCAAGGCCGGGGAGCTGTTTTTT.

The chain couples TRBV5-1 to TRBJ2-1; no definite D call. V was shortened by 2 bases and J by 7 bases, with 13 bases between the two germline ends. Germline loops: CDR1 SGHRS, CDR2 YFSETQ. The CDR3 is 14 amino acids. CDR3 residues: CASSFGPNRNEQFF. DNA of the CDR3: TGCGCCAGCAGCTTCGGCCCTAATAGGAATGAGCAGTTCTTC.

The chain combines TRBV5-1 with TRBJ1-5; 9 nucleotides match TRBD1. Germline-derived CDR1 and CDR2 are SGHRS and YFSETQ. The V gene end was trimmed by 3 bases and the J gene end by 6 bases; junction bases not matched to a gene: 4. CDR3 size: 14 residues. CDR3 protein: CASSSGQGGQPQHF. The CDR3 coding sequence is TGCGCCAGCAGCTCGGGACAGGGCGGTCAGCCCCAGCATTTT.

This sequence joins TRBV30 and TRBJ2-7, with 7 bases fitting TRBD1. The length of the CDR3 is 12 residues. V trimming: 4 bases; J trimming: 1 base; junction bases outside the gene matches: 1. CDR1 is GTSNPN and CDR2 is SVGIG in the germline V gene (reference sequence). CDR3 protein: CAWKGQSYEQYF. The CDR3 nucleotides are TGTGCCTGGAAGGGACAGTCCTACGAGCAGTACTTC.

The genes are TRBV5-1 and TRBJ1-3; a possible D gene is TRBD1 (5 bases). Trimming pared 6 bases from V and 4 bases from J, leaving 14 bases between. There are 14 residues in the CDR3. Germline CDR1 reads SGHRS; CDR2 reads YFSETQ. In DNA, the CDR3 is TGCGCCAGCACCGATAGGGGTTCGGGAAACACCATATATTTT. Translation gives CASTDRGSGNTIYF.

This clone was found once. This rearrangement joins TRBV6-5 to TRBJ2-7, with D tentatively TRBD2 (6 bases). CDR3 length equals 15 residues. V lost 6 bases and J lost 2, with 17 bases in between. CDR1 is MNHEY, CDR2 SVGAGI, per germline. CDR3 in DNA: TGTGCCAGCAGCTACGGACTAACATCGGCCTACGAGCAGTACTTC. Translated: CASSYGLTSAYEQYF.

This clone was counted once. The rearrangement joins TRBV28 to TRBJ2-7; TRBD2 is a possible D gene (6 bases). The V and J ends lost 3 bases and 7 bases respectively, with 13 bases between them. Germline CDR1 MDHEN, CDR2 SYDVKM. The CDR3 covers 13 residues. For the CDR3, the DNA is TGTGCCAGCAGTTTTAGGGACTCGAAAGAGCAGTACTTC. Translated, it gives CASSFRDSKEQYF.

The CDR3: CASSDADSNYGYTF. DNA of the CDR3: TGCGCCAGCAGTGATGCGGACAGTAACTATGGCTACACCTTC. V is TRBV10-1 and J is TRBJ1-2; possibly TRBD1 for D (6 bases). Per germline, CDR1 WNHNN and CDR2 SYGVQD (reference sequence). Trimming shortened V by 3 bases and J by 1 base, and 9 bases separated the two germline ends. The CDR3 contains 14 residues.

This chain connects TRBV7-2 to TRBJ1-4, with 10 bases identical to TRBD1. The J segment lost 4 bases and the V segment lost 5 bases, leaving 4 bases of the junction unmatched. The CDR3 is 15 amino acids. CDR1 SGHTA and CDR2 FQGNSA come from the germline V gene. DNA of the CDR3: TGTGCCAGCAGCCCTAGGACAGGGGGTAATGAAAAACTGTTTTTT. Its protein is CASSPRTGGNEKLFF.

The chain joins TRBV6-5 to TRBJ2-1; D is uncertain. V was pared by 0 bases and J by 3 bases, with 6 bases between. CDR1 and CDR2 (germline): MNHEY, SVGAGI. This CDR3 has 14 residues. CDR3 nucleotides: TGTGCCAGCAGTTACTCGGCCAGCTACAATGAGCAGTTCTTC. This sequence encodes CASSYSASYNEQFF.

The V call is TRBV4-3, the J call TRBJ2-1; 7 nucleotides align to TRBD2. The CDR3 runs 16 residues. Per the germline V gene, CDR1 is LGHNA and CDR2 is YSLEER. After removal of 0 bases from V and 5 bases from J, the junction contained 7 bases not matched to a gene. CDR3 loop: CASSQDGPSGDNEQFF. The CDR3 DNA is TGCGCCAGCAGCCAAGATGGTCCTAGCGGAGACAATGAGCAGTTCTTC.

The chain employs TRBV18 and TRBJ1-1; D is ambiguous. The CDR3 loop spans 15 amino acids. Germline V gene lookup returns CDR1 KGHSH and CDR2 LQKENI. Trimming left V 3 bases short and J 1 base short, with 12 bases between. The CDR3 loop reads CASSPTDGQNTEAFF. The CDR3 bases are TGTGCCAGCTCACCTACCGATGGGCAGAACACTGAAGCTTTCTTT.

This clone was seen a few times. V gene TRBV7-9 combines with J gene TRBJ1-1; 8 bases agree with TRBD1. The CDR3 runs 15 residues. With 4 bases clipped from V and 10 bases from J, the junction kept 14 bases outside the gene matches. The germline V gene has CDR1 SEHNR and CDR2 FQNEAQ (reference sequence). For the CDR3, the DNA is TGTGCCAGCAGCTCCTCAGACAGGGGCGCCTTCGGAGCTTTCTTT. As protein: CASSSSDRGAFGAFF. The full variable domain, rest sourced from reference TRBV7-9 and TRBJ1-1, is DTGVSQNPRHKITKRGQNVTFRCDPISEHNRLYWYRQTLGQGPEFLTYFQNEAQLEKSRLLSDRFSAERPKGSFSTLEIQRTEQGDSAMYLCASSSSDRGAFGAFFGQGTRLTVV.

The chain recombines TRBV5-1 with TRBJ1-3; 11 nucleotides line up with TRBD1. The germline V gene has CDR1 SGHRS and CDR2 YFSETQ. This CDR3 has 17 residues. Unmatched junction bases numbered 4, after V lost 2 bases and J lost 0 bases. Here the CDR3 reads CASSFSGTGGSGNTIYF. CDR3 nucleotides: TGCGCCAGCAGCTTTTCCGGGACAGGGGGCTCTGGAAACACCATATATTTT.

V is TRBV28 and J is TRBJ1-1, with a weak D call TRBD1 (5 bases). The germline V gene has CDR1 MDHEN and CDR2 SYDVKM. The CDR3 has 17 amino acids. Trimming cost V 1 base and J 1 base, with 16 bases left between them. For the CDR3, the DNA is TGTGCCAGCAGTTTATATCAGGGAGGAGTCGGGAACACTGAAGCTTTCTTT. The encoded protein is CASSLYQGGVGNTEAFF.

This chain uses TRBV27 with TRBJ2-5; TRBD2 matches 11 bases. Germline V gene sequence: CDR1 MNHEY, CDR2 SMNVEV (reference sequence). The V gene end was trimmed by 6 bases and the J gene end by 2 bases; junction bases not matched to a gene: 5. The CDR3 contains 15 residues. CDR3 DNA: TGTGCCAGCAGCCGAATAGCGGGAGGGCAAGAGACCCAGTACTTC. It codes for CASSRIAGGQETQYF.